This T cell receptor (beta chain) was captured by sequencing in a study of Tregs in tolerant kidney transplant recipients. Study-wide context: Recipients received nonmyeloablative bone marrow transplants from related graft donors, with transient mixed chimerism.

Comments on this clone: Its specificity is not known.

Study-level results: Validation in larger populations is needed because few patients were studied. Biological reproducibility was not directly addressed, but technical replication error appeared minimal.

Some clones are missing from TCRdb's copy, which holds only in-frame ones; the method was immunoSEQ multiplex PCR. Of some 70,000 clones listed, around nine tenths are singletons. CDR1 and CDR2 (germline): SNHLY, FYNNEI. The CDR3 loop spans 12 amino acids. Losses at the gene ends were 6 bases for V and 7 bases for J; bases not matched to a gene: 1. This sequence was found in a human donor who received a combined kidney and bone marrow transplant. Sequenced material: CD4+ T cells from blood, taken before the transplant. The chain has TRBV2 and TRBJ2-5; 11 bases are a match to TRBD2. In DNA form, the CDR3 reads TGTGCCAGCAGGCTAGCGGGAGGGACCCAGTACTTC. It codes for CASRLAGGTQYF.